The rows below give T cell receptor beta chains drawn from one sample of a study of blood T cell repertoires in COVID-19. Produced via immunoSEQ multiplex PCR; TCRdb's table is partial and in-frame only. Found here are fewer than 80,000 clones, 85% to 90% of them singletons; the top ten hold roughly 0.94%. The sequenced sample consisted of peripheral blood. Receptor source: a man in his 70s with acute or convalescent COVID-19. CDR3s leave out the opening cysteine and the closing phenylalanine or tryptophan.

v_call: TRBV5-4
cdr3_aa: ASSPKTSGASYEQY

v_call: TRBV5-4
cdr3_aa: ASSLTGAETQY

v_call: TRBV7-2
cdr3_aa: ASSLYMNTEAF

v_call: TRBV11-2
cdr3_aa: ASSPGRARGELF

v_call: TRBV30
cdr3_aa: AWRPQYNEQF

v_call: TRBV5-1
cdr3_aa: ASSLVAGGPPEQF

v_call: TRBV7-9
cdr3_aa: ASSFGSGGTYEQY

v_call: TRBV19
cdr3_aa: ASSQTGPGGRYEQY

v_call: TRBV7-2
cdr3_aa: ASSLVAGPTDTQY

v_call: TRBV28
cdr3_aa: ASRTGTSGVKTQY

v_call: TRBV2
cdr3_aa: ASSRTSGAYEQY

v_call: TRBV6-5
cdr3_aa: ASRNTGVDTEAF

v_call: TRBV27
cdr3_aa: ASSFSRDRYEQY

v_call: TRBV28
cdr3_aa: ASRTMLQDFRRGYT

v_call: TRBV3-1/TRBV3-2
cdr3_aa: ASSPNAGGREQF

v_call: TRBV7-2
cdr3_aa: ATGSGRTYEQY

v_call: TRBV28
cdr3_aa: ASRDRNSGNTIY

v_call: TRBV11-2
cdr3_aa: ASSLRTSGINEQF

v_call: TRBV3-1/TRBV3-2
cdr3_aa: ASSQDSGRIVEQF

v_call: TRBV5-1
cdr3_aa: ASSSRQGDYGYT